The entry that follows covers one TCR beta chain sequence. It has no known antigen specificity. The sample holds no much larger clone one base away, and base qualities are not on file. Each collaborating institution followed its own protocols to collect whole blood in K2EDTA tubes. For TCRbeta analysis, collaborators shipped samples as frozen whole blood, isolated PBMCs, or DNA extracted from either of those sample types. CDR1 and CDR2 are read off the germline V gene as SGHNT and YENEEA. Trimming costs V 2 bases and J 6 bases, and their ends lie 11 bases apart. The CDR3, from cysteine to phenylalanine, totals 14 residues. Of the read, only the CDR3 DNA is kept; its 42 bases are in frame from base 1. The immunoSEQ Assay, a bias-controlled multiplex PCR, was used to amplify TCRbeta CDR3 regions from genomic DNA. On the authors' methods: The number of nucleated cells in each sample was estimated from the amplification of reference gene primers within the assay. Sequence reads were collapsed and filtered to measure the absolute abundance of every unique TCRbeta CDR3 rearrangement. Productive Simpson clonality was computed per sample as the square root of Simpson's diversity index over productive rearrangements. TCRdb obtained this table from immuneACCESS and retained in-frame rearrangements with V and J assigned. These tables miss some clones; where compared with another copy, unresolved V genes account for less than half of the shortfall, and the remainder is unexplained. V and J calls and clone size follow that table, whereas D and trimming were derived from the DNA. The sample contains about 46,000 clones, under 85% of them found a single time. About 7.2% of the sample rests with the top ten.

The sample originates from a study of blood T cell repertoires in COVID-19 (dated by TCRdb to 2019 to 2021). As for the study more broadly: Samples from collaborators originated in the United States, Italy and Spain and spanned both the acute and convalescent phases of COVID-19. The prospective study material was composed of cDNA or gDNA derived from T cells, B-cell-depleted T cells, or PBMCs. A freely available public database, intended as a resource for researchers studying the immune response to SARS-CoV-2, is where the repertoires were released. Samples came from the ongoing ImmuneRACE study (first 160 participants) plus 1,254 subjects from 6 global collaborators. Where available, HLA class I and class II types were taken from metadata supplied by the sample provider and were not determined by assay-based typing. The dataset comprised deeply sampled blood TCRbeta repertoires from subjects exposed to, actively infected with, or recovered from COVID-19. The sample metadata nearly always contained a de-identified subject ID, COVID-19 status, age in years and sex.

On the study overall, not on this receptor specifically: How much clinical and demographic metadata was included differed by source and by participant, and the metadata was provided uncurated.

Here the chain combines TRBV11-3 and TRBJ2-1, with the D gene not confidently named. The sequence was collected from a man aged 55 to 70 with active COVID-19. The sample consisted of peripheral blood. The CDR3 is CASSLSLLPNEQFF. The nucleotides read TGTGCCAGCAGCTTAAGCCTTCTCCCCAATGAGCAGTTCTTC.